This T cell receptor beta chain was observed in a study of T-cell reconstitution after alpha-beta-depleted transplantation in children. Researchers prepared the TCRbeta library using unique molecular identifiers, the study reports. TCRdb reanalysed the PCR reads using MiXCR and keeps one entry per CDR3 protein. The repertoire holds 700,000 or so distinct CDR3 sequences, with less than 15% as singletons. V dropped 0 bases and J dropped 0; count of bases not matched to a gene: 9. CDR1 and CDR2 from the germline V gene are SGHRS and YFSETQ. The CDR3 consists of 19 residues. Turning to this clonotype: Its antigen remains unidentified.

Notes on the study in general: Expanded graft clones numbering several hundred reportedly gave rise to alpha-beta T cells about two months after transplant. Hyperexpanded clones declined; after one year, newly produced T cells mostly supplied diversity. Surviving recipient T cells and thymic progenitors produced the high day-60 TCRbeta diversity seen in some patients.

This clonotype originated in a girl aged 2 to 9 with congenital amegakaryocytic thrombocytopenia, due to receive a stem cell transplant. The sample was PBMCs, taken before TCRalphabeta/CD19-depleted stem cell transplant. This rearrangement joins TRBV5-1 to TRBJ2-1; 10 nucleotides match TRBD2. The CDR3 DNA follows: TGCGCCAGCAGCTTGGGACTAGCGGGTTCCGGTTCCTCCTACAATGAGCAGTTCTTC. Protein product: CASSLGLAGSGSSYNEQFF.